This entry describes one T cell receptor beta chain. Its antigen is still unknown. These data belong to a study of cytomegalovirus exposure and HLA in healthy donors. Points from the study as a whole: A prior analysis recorded that most TCR beta V segments were productive about 87% or about 30% of the time. A missense variant in DCLRE1C was later tied to TCR beta V- and J-gene trimming. It has been reported that TCR beta sequences accurately predicted the HLA-A and HLA-B alleles of most subjects. The classifier, whose performance was assessed in both the original and validation cohorts, reportedly diagnosed cytomegalovirus status with high specificity and sensitivity.

This CDR3 has 15 residues. CDR1 and CDR2 from the germline V gene are ENHRY and SYGVKD. V dropped 2 bases and J dropped 1 base, with 11 bases sitting between them. The PCR employed 60 Vbeta primers together with 13 Jbeta primers. TCRdb's table, derived via immunoSEQ multiplex PCR, lists solely in-frame clones and lacks some. The sample lists some 150,000 clones, around 80% seen once, with 9.5% to 10% in the top ten. The chain uses TRBV10-3 and TRBJ1-1, with D perhaps TRBD1 (6 bases). Sequencing was carried out using PBMCs. The TCR comes from a man aged 18 to 30 in good health and CMV-seropositive. DNA of the CDR3: TGTGCCATCAGTGAGCAGGGGAGTGGGAACACTGAAGCTTTCTTT. As protein: CAISEQGSGNTEAFF.